The rows below give T cell receptor beta chains drawn from one sample of a study of blood T cell repertoires in COVID-19. Here immunoSEQ multiplex PCR was the method, and the copy in TCRdb shows in-frame clones only, minus some. The data hold about 270,000 clones, with approximately 88% observed a single time. Material for sequencing was PBMCs or T cells enriched from blood (not recorded which). Source of these receptors: a woman in her 30s who had recovered from COVID-19. Both conserved end residues are part of each CDR3. Each record gives: V gene, D gene, J gene, clone size, CDR3 length, CDR3 DNA, CDR3 protein. A D gene is named only where the DNA matches it firmly. The size of a clone is reported for some rows only, either as once, few or many, or as a class for expanded clones.

>TRBV5-5|TRBD1|TRBJ1-1|few|16
TGTGCCAGCAGAGAGACAGGGGGCGCAAGGAGTGGTGAAGCTTTCTTT
CASRETGGARSGEAFF
>TRBV7-2|TRBD2|TRBJ2-3|-|16
TGTGCCAGCAGCTTAGTTTCGGGAGGATACGCAGATACGCAGTATTTT
CASSLVSGGYADTQYF
>TRBV6-1|-|TRBJ2-6|-|15
TGTGCCAGCAGTGAGGACAGCTCTGGGGCCAACGTCCTGACTTTC
CASSEDSSGANVLTF
>TRBV29-1|TRBD2|TRBJ2-1|-|14
TGCAGCGTCTCCCTTAGCGGGGGCTACAATGAGCAGTTCTTC
CSVSLSGGYNEQFF
>TRBV7-9|-|TRBJ1-1|-|12
TGTGCCAGCAGCTTAGGTGGCAGTGAAGCTTTCTTT
CASSLGGSEAFF
>TRBV7-2|-|TRBJ1-5|-|15
TGTGCCAGCAGCTTCGGAGGAGCGAGCAATCAGCCCCAGCATTTT
CASSFGGASNQPQHF
>TRBV7-8|-|TRBJ2-1|-|16
TGTGCCAGCAGCGTCCCTCGGAGGGGGGGCTTCGATGAGCAGTTCTTC
CASSVPRRGGFDEQFF
>TRBV29-1|TRBD1|TRBJ1-6|-|13
TGCAGCGTTCGCCGGACAGGGGATTCACCCCTCCACTTT
CSVRRTGDSPLHF
>TRBV4-1|-|TRBJ1-2|-|14
TGCGCCAGCAGCCAAGATGGGCAGTACTATGGCTACACCTTC
CASSQDGQYYGYTF
>TRBV19|-|TRBJ1-1|-|16
TGTGCCAGTAGTGCCTCCAACAGGTTCCCGAACACTGAAGCTTTCTTT
CASSASNRFPNTEAFF
>TRBV11-2|-|TRBJ2-2|-|14
TGTGCCAGCACCGTCGGAGTTGACACCGGGGAGCTGTTTTTT
CASTVGVDTGELFF
>TRBV3-1/TRBV3-2|TRBD2|TRBJ2-1|-|17
TGTGCCAGCAGCCAAGGGGTGGGGAGGGCTACCTACAATGAGCAGTTCTTC
CASSQGVGRATYNEQFF
>TRBV24-1|-|TRBJ2-1|-|16
TGTGCCACCAGTGGGCAGGGGGGAAGATCCTACAATGAGCAGTTCTTC
CATSGQGGRSYNEQFF
>TRBV13|TRBD1|TRBJ2-1|-|15
TGTGCCAGCAGCTTCGGAGGACAGGTTTACAATGAGCAGTTCTTC
CASSFGGQVYNEQFF
>TRBV4-1|-|TRBJ2-7|-|14
TGCGCCAGCAAACCACAGGCAGGAGCCTACGAGCAGTACTTC
CASKPQAGAYEQYF
>TRBV9|-|TRBJ2-3|-|15
TGTGCCAGCAGCGCGGCGGCCTCCCCCACAGATACGCAGTATTTT
CASSAAASPTDTQYF
>TRBV30|-|TRBJ1-6|few|13
TGTGCCTGGAGTACGGGGTGGGGTTCACCCCTCCACTTT
CAWSTGWGSPLHF
>TRBV10-3|-|TRBJ1-3|few|14
TGTGCCATCAGTGGCGGGACGGTCGGAAACACCATATATTTT
CAISGGTVGNTIYF
>TRBV7-2|-|TRBJ1-6|-|14
TGTGCCAGCAGCTTAATCAGGGATAGTTCACCCCTCCACTTT
CASSLIRDSSPLHF
>TRBV30|-|TRBJ2-5|-|11
TGTGCCTGGAGAGATCGGGAGACCCAGTACTTC
CAWRDRETQYF
>TRBV21-1|-|TRBJ1-2|-|18
TGTGCCAGCAGCAAAGAGAGTCAGGAATTCGACAGAAACTATGGCTACACCTTC
CASSKESQEFDRNYGYTF
>TRBV5-6|TRBD2|TRBJ2-5|-|15
TGTGCCAGCAGCTTTAGCGGGAGGGCCGGAGAGACCCAGTACTTC
CASSFSGRAGETQYF
>TRBV7-2|-|TRBJ1-6|once|13
TGTGCCAGCAGCTTAGCACCCGGTTCACCCCTCCACTTT
CASSLAPGSPLHF
>TRBV11-2|-|TRBJ2-3|-|15
TGTGCCAGCAGCTTAGATCATAGAGAAACAGATACGCAGTATTTT
CASSLDHRETDTQYF
>TRBV4-2|TRBD2|TRBJ2-3|-|20
TGTGCCAGCAGCCCTATCGGACTAGCGGGGGACGAGTACGGCACAGATACGCAGTATTTT
CASSPIGLAGDEYGTDTQYF
>TRBV11-3|-|TRBJ1-4|-|16
TGTGCCAGCAGCCTTCTACTCAGGGTTTCGTATGAAAAACTGTTTTTT
CASSLLLRVSYEKLFF
>TRBV5-4|-|TRBJ2-3|few|15
TGTGCCAGCAGCTTCCAGGGAAGTAGCACAGATACGCAGTATTTT
CASSFQGSSTDTQYF
>TRBV27|-|TRBJ2-1|-|15
TGTGCCAGCGGGGGCTGGCAGGAGGCCTACAATGAGCAGTTCTTC
CASGGWQEAYNEQFF
>TRBV19|-|TRBJ1-5|-|16
TGTGCCAGTAGTCCCGGAGCGGGGGCGAGCAATCAGCCCCAGCATTTT
CASSPGAGASNQPQHF
>TRBV28|-|TRBJ2-3|once|16
TGTGCCAGCCGAGGCGACAGGCTCTCAAGCACAGATACGCAGTATTTT
CASRGDRLSSTDTQYF
>TRBV28|-|TRBJ2-2|once|12
TGTGCCAGCAGGAGAGTTACCGGGGAGCTGTTTTTT
CASRRVTGELFF
>TRBV6-2/TRBV6-3|TRBD1|TRBJ1-2|-|16
TGTGCCAGCAGTTACTCACGGGACAGGGGGCGAGATGGCTACACCTTC
CASSYSRDRGRDGYTF
>TRBV6-2/TRBV6-3|-|TRBJ1-2|-|12
TGTGCCAGCAGTTGGGGGGGCTATGGCTACACCTTC
CASSWGGYGYTF
>TRBV27|-|TRBJ2-7|-|12
TGTGCCAGCAGTTCGACTTTCTACGAGCAGTACTTC
CASSSTFYEQYF
>TRBV27|TRBD1|TRBJ1-1|-|13
TGTGCCAGCAGGGGGACAGCCTTGGCTGAAGCTTTCTTT
CASRGTALAEAFF
>TRBV27|TRBD2|TRBJ2-7|-|19
TGTGCCAGCAGTTTATCGGTGCCAGGAGCGGGAGGGTATATCAACGAGCAGTACTTC
CASSLSVPGAGGYINEQYF
>TRBV3-1/TRBV3-2|-|TRBJ1-2|-|15
TGTGCCAGCAGCCAAGGTGCCCTCAGGTACTATGGCTACACCTTC
CASSQGALRYYGYTF
>TRBV28|TRBD1|TRBJ2-3|-|17
TGTGCCAGCAGTTTAGACTTCAGGGGGCGTAGCACAGATACGCAGTATTTT
CASSLDFRGRSTDTQYF
>TRBV5-6|TRBD1|TRBJ1-2|-|15
TGTGCCAGCAGCCGAGCGCCGGGACAGACCTATGGCTACACCTTC
CASSRAPGQTYGYTF